Reported below is one TCR beta chain. The protocol was immunoSEQ multiplex PCR, while the TCRdb copy is restricted to in-frame clones and leaves out a portion. The sample lists fewer than 150,000 clones, 84% occurring once. The sample belongs to a study of blood T cell repertoires in COVID-19. The sequence derives from a woman aged 18 to 35 who had been exposed to COVID-19. Specimen: PBMCs or T cells enriched from blood (not recorded which).

The CDR3 protein is CASTAGRTDTQYF. The DNA for the CDR3 is TGTGCCAGCACGGCAGGAAGGACAGATACGCAGTATTTT. The genes are TRBV7-8 and TRBJ2-3; no firm D call. V lost 7 bases and J lost 3, with 11 bases in between. Germline assignment: CDR1 SGHVS and CDR2 FQNEAQ. The CDR3 sequence is 13 residues long.